The rows below give T cell receptor beta chains drawn from one sample of a study of blood T cell repertoires in COVID-19. Sequenced by immunoSEQ multiplex PCR; TCRdb stores in-frame clones only, minus some. The sample shows 35,000 to 50,000 clones, around 84% of them seen only once. Sequenced material: peripheral blood. These receptors were taken from a woman aged 70 to 79 in a cohort sampled during active COVID-19. The CDR3 runs from the conserved cysteine through the conserved F or W. Fields, in order: V gene, J gene, D gene, clone size, CDR3 DNA, CDR3 protein. The D gene is left open where the match is weak. The listing skips clone size in some rows; elsewhere it reads once, few, many or a size class.

>TRBV5-4|TRBJ2-2|TRBD1|-
TGTGCCAGCAGTGGGACAGGGGGAAGCACCGGGGAGCTGTTTTTT
CASSGTGGSTGELFF
>TRBV23-1|TRBJ1-6|-|-
TGCGCCAGCAGTCCCCCCCAGGGCACCTATAATTCACCCCTCCACTTT
CASSPPQGTYNSPLHF
>TRBV28|TRBJ1-2|-|-
TGTGCCAGCAGTTTTATGCAGGGGCCGCCAGCTAACTATGGCTACACCTTC
CASSFMQGPPANYGYTF
>TRBV7-8|TRBJ1-1|-|once
TGTGCCAGCAGCTTAGGCGACAGGATGAACACTGAAGCTTTCTTT
CASSLGDRMNTEAFF
>TRBV3-1/TRBV3-2|TRBJ2-1|-|-
TGTGCCAGAATTACAGGGAAGCCCTACAATGAGCAGTTCTTC
CARITGKPYNEQFF
>TRBV9|TRBJ2-2|TRBD1|-
TGTGCCAGCAGCGCCCGTTCCGGGACAGGGGCAAATACAGCCGGGGAGCTGTTTTTT
CASSARSGTGANTAGELFF
>TRBV24-1|TRBJ1-1|-|-
TGTGCCACCAGTGACTCAGGGTTAGGGCGAACTGAAGCTTTCTTT
CATSDSGLGRTEAFF
>TRBV21-1|TRBJ2-7|-|-
TGTGCCAGCAGCAACAAGGGGATACTTCGAACTTGGACAGGGAGACTCACCTACGAGCAGTACTTC
CASSNKGILRTWTGRLTYEQYF
>TRBV4-3|TRBJ2-3|TRBD2|-
TGCGCCAGCAGCCAAGATCTTGGCGGGAGGGTCACAGATACGCAGTATTTT
CASSQDLGGRVTDTQYF
>TRBV12-3/TRBV12-4|TRBJ1-2|-|-
TGTGCCAGCAGTTTCGGAGCTGATAATGGCTACACCTTC
CASSFGADNGYTF
>TRBV7-7|TRBJ2-2|-|once
TGTGCCAGCAGCCGTGCTACTTTAACGACCGGGGAGCTGTTTTTT
CASSRATLTTGELFF
>TRBV19|TRBJ2-3|TRBD2|-
TGTGCCAGTAGTAGTATCGGGAGGGCCGTGGCAGATACGCAGTATTTT
CASSSIGRAVADTQYF
>TRBV2|TRBJ2-7|-|-
TGTGCCAGCAGTGAAGATCCAGGGCCGTTCTACGAGCAGTACTTC
CASSEDPGPFYEQYF
>TRBV7-6|TRBJ2-3|TRBD2|-
TGTGCCAGCAGCCCTCTAACGGGAGGGATAGATACGCAGTATTTT
CASSPLTGGIDTQYF
>TRBV27|TRBJ2-1|TRBD2|few
TGTGCCAGCAGTCCCCGGACTAGCTCCTACAATGAGCAGTTCTTC
CASSPRTSSYNEQFF
>TRBV14|TRBJ2-1|TRBD2|-
TGTGCCAGCAGCCTTGGACTAGCTTTCGGTGAGCAGTTCTTC
CASSLGLAFGEQFF
>TRBV19|TRBJ1-3|-|few
TGTGCCAGTACCCGCGGACAGGGAAACACCATATATTTT
CASTRGQGNTIYF
>TRBV19|TRBJ2-3|TRBD2|-
TGTGCCAGTAGTACATTGATAGCGGGAGGGACAGATACGCAGTATTTT
CASSTLIAGGTDTQYF
>TRBV6-2/TRBV6-3|TRBJ1-5|TRBD1|-
TGTGCCAGCAGCGGACAGGGTTTTTTGATGGGTAGTGATCAGCCCCAGCATTTT
CASSGQGFLMGSDQPQHF